The 24 T cell receptor beta chains presented below share a single source sample, sequenced in a study of blood T cell repertoires in COVID-19. Sequenced by immunoSEQ multiplex PCR; TCRdb stores in-frame clones only, minus some. The table records 410,000 or so clones, 86% of them present only once. The specimen sequenced was peripheral blood. The receptors derive from a young woman with active or convalescent COVID-19.

This clone was detected only a few times. The chain recombines TRBV30 with TRBJ1-1, with 12 positions matching TRBD1. V lost 2 bases to trimming and J lost 13 bases; unmatched junction nucleotides: 11. This CDR3 contains 14 residues. Germline V gene sequence: CDR1 GTSNPN, CDR2 SVGIG (reference sequence). This CDR3 is CAWSHTGTGGFVFF. CDR3 DNA: TGTGCCTGGAGTCATACGGGGACAGGGGGCTTCGTTTTCTTT.

The chain combines TRBV19 with TRBJ1-5; 10 bases line up with TRBD1. The CDR3 loop spans 18 amino acids. The V and J ends lost 0 bases and 0 bases, in that order; junction bases with no gene match: 5. Germline CDR1 reads LNHDA; CDR2 reads SQIVND (reference sequence). CDR3 region: CASSIDSDRGFSNQPQHF. The CDR3 region has the DNA TGTGCCAGTAGTATAGATTCGGACAGGGGGTTTAGCAATCAGCCCCAGCATTTT.

The chain employs TRBV10-3 and TRBJ1-1, with unresolved D. The CDR3 is made up of 13 amino acids. Germline lookup yields CDR1 ENHRY and CDR2 SYGVKD. The ends were cut back, 6 bases at V and 2 bases at J, with 10 bases in the middle. The CDR3 spells CAIRITLNTEAFF. CDR3 coding DNA: TGTGCCATCAGGATAACTTTAAACACTGAAGCTTTCTTT.

The chain is built from TRBV7-9 and TRBJ2-5; 11 nucleotides align to TRBD2. Per the germline V gene, CDR1 is SEHNR and CDR2 is FQNEAQ (reference sequence). V shed 2 bases, J shed 9 bases, and the junction held 11 bases outside the gene matches. This CDR3 spans 16 amino acids. The DNA for the CDR3 is TGTGCCAGCAGCTTAACTAGCGGGGGTGACGTTTGGGCCCAGTACTTC. This encodes CASSLTSGGDVWAQYF.

This chain joins TRBV5-8 and TRBJ1-2; TRBD1 aligns across 11 bases. Per the germline V gene, CDR1 is SGHTS and CDR2 is YDEGEE. The CDR3 has 14 residues. Unmatched junction bases numbered 2, after V lost 0 bases and J lost 7 bases. CDR3: CASSLGTGGLGYTF. The CDR3 nucleotides are TGTGCCAGCAGCTTGGGGACAGGGGGCCTTGGCTACACCTTC. Combining the CDR3 with reference TRBV5-8 and TRBJ1-2 gives the whole variable domain EAGVTQSPTHLIKTRGQQATLRCSPISGHTSVYWYQQALGLGLQFLLWYDEGEERNRGNFPPRFSGRQFPNYSSELNVNALELEDSALYLCASSLGTGGLGYTFGSGTRLTVV.

This chain joins TRBV19 and TRBJ1-2, with 7 bases identical to TRBD1. Looked up from germline, CDR1 is LNHDA and CDR2 is SQIVND (reference sequence). The CDR3 length is 17 residues. J lost 0 bases, V lost 3 bases, and 10 bases had no gene match. In DNA, the CDR3 is TGTGCCAGTAGTATGTCCCCCCCGGACAGGTCTAACTATGGCTACACCTTC. This sequence encodes CASSMSPPDRSNYGYTF.

This chain uses TRBV6-5 with TRBJ1-2; possibly TRBD1 for D (5 bases). The CDR3 runs to 13 residues. V gave up 8 bases and J gave up 0 bases, with 10 bases separating them. CDR1 and CDR2 (germline): MNHEY, SVGAGI. The CDR3 DNA reads TGTGCCAGCGGTAGGGGATCTAACTATGGCTACACCTTC. This translates into CASGRGSNYGYTF.

The chain carries TRBV10-3 and TRBJ1-1; no definite D call. The CDR3 extends over 14 amino acids. The germline V and J ends were trimmed by 3 bases and 8 bases, with 16 bases remaining between them. Germline loops: CDR1 ENHRY, CDR2 SYGVKD. DNA for the CDR3: TGTGCCATCAGTGATTACGAGGCCAGTACGGAAGCTTTCTTT. As protein: CAISDYEASTEAFF.

The chain couples TRBV27 to TRBJ1-5, with 8 bases matching TRBD1. CDR3 length: 14 residues. Germline-derived CDR1 and CDR2 are MNHEY and SMNVEV (reference sequence). The J segment lost 7 bases and the V segment lost 6 bases, leaving 8 bases of the junction unmatched. CDR3 nucleotide sequence: TGTGCCAGCAGGGAGACAGGGGTGAGGCAGCCCCAGCATTTT. Protein: CASRETGVRQPQHF.

This sequence joins TRBV7-9 and TRBJ2-7; D uncertain. V lost 3 bases, J lost 6 bases, and 9 bases lay in between. CDR1 is SEHNR, CDR2 FQNEAQ, per germline (reference sequence). This CDR3 spans 12 amino acids. CDR3 DNA: TGTGCCAGCAGCTTGGCTCAGGCCGAGCAGTACTTC. Translated, it gives CASSLAQAEQYF.

This clone was found once. The V call is TRBV3-1 (or the pseudogene TRBV3-2), the J call TRBJ2-7; D not certain. This CDR3 has 13 amino acids. Trimming removed 4 bases at V and 4 bases at J, with 11 bases between. The V gene's germline CDR1 is LGHDT and CDR2 YNNKEL (reference sequence). The DNA of the CDR3 is TGTGCCAGCAGCCCTCCTTCGCGTTACGAGCAGTACTTC. It is translated as CASSPPSRYEQYF.

CDR3 coding DNA: TGTGCCAGCAGCCGAACTAGTGGTAATTTCGATGAGCAGTTCTTC. As protein: CASSRTSGNFDEQFF. The chain has TRBV7-7 and TRBJ2-1; weak D call: TRBD2 (5 bases). CDR3 length: 15 residues. Germline CDR1 SSHAT, CDR2 FNYEAQ (reference sequence). V was cut by 5 bases and J by 8 bases, with 19 bases left in between.

The V gene is TRBV27, the J gene TRBJ2-2; 8 bases line up with TRBD1. The ends lost 3 bases at V and 0 bases at J; junction bases unmatched: 3. From germline, CDR1 is MNHEY and CDR2 SMNVEV (reference sequence). This CDR3 is 16 amino acids long. The CDR3 loop reads CASSFWTGTNTGELFF. CDR3 sequence (DNA): TGTGCCAGCAGTTTCTGGACAGGGACGAACACCGGGGAGCTGTTTTTT.

As regards this clone: Other DNA sequences in the sample encode the same CDR3. The rearrangement links TRBV5-1 to TRBJ2-3; no clear D. The CDR3 covers 14 residues. V gave up 0 bases and J gave up 0 bases, with 5 bases separating them. CDR1 SGHRS and CDR2 YFSETQ come from the germline V gene. The CDR3 protein is CASSLAESTDTQYF. In nucleotides, the CDR3 is TGCGCCAGCAGCTTGGCCGAGAGCACAGATACGCAGTATTTT.

The chain couples TRBV5-4 to TRBJ2-7, with D tentatively TRBD1 (6 bases). Germline V lookup: CDR1 SGHNT, CDR2 YYREEE (reference sequence). The germline V and J ends were trimmed by 1 base and 2 bases, with 10 bases remaining between them. The CDR3 spans 14 residues. The CDR3 region is CASSLNRDTYEQYF. The CDR3 DNA follows: TGTGCCAGCAGCTTGAACAGGGACACCTACGAGCAGTACTTC.

The V and J genes are TRBV3-1 (or the pseudogene TRBV3-2) and TRBJ1-2, with a possible D match to TRBD1 (5 bases). Deletions cut 4 bases from V and 0 bases from J, with 12 bases between. CDR1 is LGHDT, CDR2 YNNKEL, per germline (reference sequence). The CDR3 consists of 15 residues. The CDR3 DNA follows: TGTGCCAGCAGCCCGGGACTAAAAGCTAACTATGGCTACACCTTC. It encodes CASSPGLKANYGYTF.

The chain couples TRBV11-2 to TRBJ2-1; 10 bases are shared with TRBD2. Germline-derived CDR1 and CDR2 are SGHAT and FQNNGV. The CDR3 spans 19 residues. J lost 9 bases, V lost 5 bases, and 22 bases had no gene match. In DNA, the CDR3 is TGTGCCAGCAGCCATACCGGGACTAGCGAAGTACATTTTCAGGCTGAGCAGTTCTTC. Its protein is CASSHTGTSEVHFQAEQFF.

The chain employs TRBV5-6 and TRBJ1-1; D is perhaps TRBD1 (6 bases). Germline CDR1 is SGHDT and CDR2 is YYEEEE. Between the trimmed V and J ends, which lost 6 bases and 0 bases, there was a span of 21 bases. CDR3 length: 17 residues. The CDR3 sequence: CASTLQGSVLLNTEAFF. The DNA for the CDR3 is TGTGCCAGCACCCTACAGGGCTCCGTTTTGCTGAACACTGAAGCTTTCTTT. Full variable domain (rest looked up from reference TRBV5-6 and TRBJ1-1): DAGVTQSPTHLIKTRGQQVTLRCSPKSGHDTVSWYQQALGQGPQFIFQYYEEEERQRGNFPDRFSGHQFPNYSSELNVNALLLGDSALYLCASTLQGSVLLNTEAFFGQGTRLTVV.

This rearrangement joins TRBV19 to TRBJ1-1, with D tentatively TRBD1 (6 bases). CDR3 size: 14 residues. The germline CDR1 and CDR2 sequences are LNHDA and SQIVND (reference sequence). The V gene lost 6 bases and the J gene lost 4 bases, with 15 bases spanning the gap. The CDR3 DNA sequence: TGTGCCAGTAGCAACCAGGGGCGTTCCACTGAAGCTTTCTTT. This gives the protein CASSNQGRSTEAFF.

This rearrangement joins TRBV5-1 to TRBJ2-5; 15 bases map to TRBD2. Germline V gene sequence: CDR1 SGHRS, CDR2 YFSETQ. The CDR3 loop spans 16 amino acids. V lost 4 bases, J lost 2 bases, and 3 bases stayed unmatched. The CDR3 DNA reads as TGCGCCAGCAGCGCGGGACTAGCGGGGGGACAAGAGACCCAGTACTTC. This sequence encodes CASSAGLAGGQETQYF.

DNA of the CDR3: TGTGCCAGCTCAGCACTCCTAAGCTCCTACGAGCAGTACTTC. This sequence encodes CASSALLSSYEQYF. This rearrangement joins TRBV18 to TRBJ2-7; no definite D call. The CDR3 is 14 residues long. Trimming cost V 5 bases and J 0 bases, with 11 bases left between them. Germline V gives CDR1 KGHSH, CDR2 LQKENI. Based on the CDR3 plus reference TRBV18 and TRBJ2-7, the full variable domain is NAGVMQNPRHLVRRRGQEARLRCSPMKGHSHVYWYRQLPEEGLKFMVYLQKENIIDESGMPKERFSAEFPKEGPSILRIQQVVRGDSAAYFCASSALLSSYEQYFGPGTRLTVT.

The rearrangement uses TRBV27 and TRBJ1-2; 7 bases fit TRBD1. The CDR3 totals 17 residues. Trimming took 2 bases from V and 8 from J; bases not matched to a gene: 17. Germline CDR1 and CDR2: MNHEY and SMNVEV (reference sequence). The CDR3 sequence is CASSLGGGAGNQVGYTF. The CDR3 DNA follows: TGTGCCAGCAGTTTAGGAGGGGGCGCGGGGAATCAAGTCGGCTACACCTTC.

This sequence joins TRBV29-1 and TRBJ2-2; no definite D call. CDR3 length equals 13 residues. Trimming took off 5 bases at V and 1 base at J, with 8 bases between the two ends. The germline V gene encodes CDR1 SQVTM and CDR2 ANQGSEA. The CDR3 is CSVSAGNTGELFF. The CDR3 DNA reads as TGCAGCGTTTCGGCAGGGAACACCGGGGAGCTGTTTTTT.

The V call is TRBV7-2, the J call TRBJ2-1; no definite D call. Trimming cost V 0 bases and J 8 bases, with 11 bases left between them. The CDR3 is 14 residues long. Germline loops: CDR1 SGHTA, CDR2 FQGNSA. In DNA, the CDR3 is TGTGCCAGCAGCTTAGCGCTAGAGAGCGATGAGCAGTTCTTC. It codes for CASSLALESDEQFF.